This paragraph covers one T cell receptor beta chain sequence. Its antigen is not known. This sample was included in a study of OX40 agonist ivuxolimab in advanced cancers. At the level of the study: With a range of roughly 20 to 80, age averaged roughly 60 years, and more than 75% were male. Notes on the study in general: On average, CD8+ T cells had more expanded clones than CD4+.

Clones were read by immunoSEQ multiplex PCR, and TCRdb kept only the in-frame ones, dropping some. This sample carries 70,000 or so clones, around 80% of them seen once, and the ten largest clones take approximately 1%. Germline lookup yields CDR1 SQVTM and CDR2 ANQGSEA. The CDR3 runs 14 residues. The ends were cut back, 2 bases at V and 0 bases at J, with 5 bases in the middle. Specimen: CD4+ or CD8+ T cells sorted from blood, collected in a trial of the OX40 agonist ivuxolimab. J is TRBJ2-6 and V is TRBV29-1; D is undetermined. This clonotype was obtained from an adult with an advanced solid tumor such as melanoma, head and neck, liver or kidney cancer. The DNA of the CDR3 is TGCAGCGTTGAACTGCCCTCTGGGGCCAACGTCCTGACTTTC. It is translated as CSVELPSGANVLTF.